The 24 T cell receptor beta chains listed next were all sequenced from one sample in a study of T cell clonality in common variable immunodeficiency. General observations from the study: Common variable immunodeficiency TCR beta sequences reportedly had fewer deletions and N-nucleotide insertions.

Clones were sequenced by immunoSEQ multiplex PCR, and TCRdb holds only the in-frame ones, with some missing. The repertoire has about 14,000 clones, none seen only once; the ten largest take roughly 8.1%. Antigens for these TCRs are unknown. The sequencing sample was made of peripheral blood mononuclear cells. These receptors all come from a human donor with common variable immunodeficiency.

This clone showed up just a few times. Coverage ceases 3 residues before the CDR3 finishes, and the germline J gene fills in the end. The chain links TRBV19 to TRBJ2-3, with TRBD2 matching 7 bases. From germline, CDR1 is LNHDA and CDR2 SQIVND (reference sequence). Trimming took 5 bases from V and 4 from J; bases not matched to a gene: 15. The CDR3 contains 17 residues. The part of the CDR3 DNA that was read is TGTGCCAGTAGTCCGCGTTTAGGGGTTGGGGGGGCAGATACG. This gives the protein CASSPRLGVGGADT. The CDR3 in its entirety is CASSPRLGVGGADTQYF.

This clone was counted at least ten times. With the read ending 3 residues before the CDR3 end, the germline J gene is used to fill in that end. V and J are TRBV6-1 and TRBJ1-4; 7 bases are a match to TRBD1. The CDR3 extends over 16 amino acids. Trimming removed 4 bases from V and 10 bases from J; junction bases left unmatched: 15. Germline-derived CDR1 and CDR2 are MNHNS and SASEGT. The CDR3 sequence: CASSVPMTGISVKLFF. CDR3 DNA (partial): TGTGCCAGCAGTGTCCCCATGACAGGGATTTCAGTAAAA.

Points on this clone: The read is 3 residues too short to cover the CDR3 end, so that end is filled in from the germline J gene. V usage is TRBV7-9 and J usage is TRBJ2-3, with 7 bases identical to TRBD1. V lost 4 bases and J lost 5; bases outside the gene matches: 9. Per the germline V gene, CDR1 is SEHNR and CDR2 is FQNEAQ (reference sequence). The CDR3 consists of 15 residues. The chain's CDR3 is CASSYRQGRLDTQYF. The CDR3 bases that were read are TGTGCCAGCAGCTACAGACAGGGAAGACTAGATACG. The full variable domain, rest sourced from reference TRBV7-9 and TRBJ2-3, is DTGVSQNPRHKITKRGQNVTFRCDPISEHNRLYWYRQTLGQGPEFLTYFQNEAQLEKSRLLSDRFSAERPKGSFSTLEIQRTEQGDSAMYLCASSYRQGRLDTQYFGPGTRLTVL.

The sample holds a few counts of this clone. The read comes to an end 3 residues before the CDR3 does, leaving the germline J gene to fill in the end. The chain combines TRBV7-2 with TRBJ1-6; maybe TRBD1 (5 bases). The germline gives CDR1 SGHTA, CDR2 FQGNSA. Trimming cost V 5 bases and J 10 bases, with 15 bases left between them. This CDR3 spans 14 amino acids. CDR3 region: CASSRKRGGSPLHF. The sequenced part of the CDR3 DNA is TGTGCCAGCAGCAGAAAGAGGGGTGGATCACCC.

Turning to this clone: The read comes to an end 3 residues before the CDR3 does, leaving the germline J gene to fill in the end. This chain uses TRBV30 with TRBJ1-3; TRBD1 aligns across 8 bases. The V gene's germline CDR1 is GTSNPN and CDR2 SVGIG (reference sequence). The CDR3 covers 15 residues. Trimming took 4 bases from V and 4 from J; bases not matched to a gene: 9. The CDR3 is CAWTRGTGEGNTIYF. The sequenced CDR3 bases are TGTGCCTGGACCCGAGGGACAGGCGAGGGAAACACC. Filled out from reference TRBV30 and TRBJ1-3, the complete variable domain reads SQTIHQWPATLVQPVGSPLSLECTVEGTSNPNLYWYRQAAGRGLQLLFYSVGIGQISSEVPQNLSASRPQDRQFILSSKKLLLSDSGFYLCAWTRGTGEGNTIYFGEGSWLTVV.

Concerning this clone itself: The read is 3 residues too short to cover the CDR3 end, so that end is filled in from the germline J gene. The rearrangement uses TRBV19 and TRBJ1-6; 7 nucleotides line up with TRBD1. V was pared by 8 bases and J by 7 bases, with 5 bases of the junction left unmatched. The germline gives CDR1 LNHDA, CDR2 SQIVND (reference sequence). CDR3 length: 13 amino acids. The CDR3 DNA, read in part, is TGTGCCAGTGGACCGGGACAGAATTCACCC. Protein product: CASGPGQNSP. The full CDR3 protein is CASGPGQNSPLHF.

This clone was observed a handful of times. The read finishes 3 residues shy of the CDR3 end, and the germline J gene is used to complete it. The chain recombines TRBV7-6 with TRBJ2-1; 9 nucleotides align to TRBD1. There are 15 residues in the CDR3. Germline lookup yields CDR1 SGHVS and CDR2 FNYEAQ. After removal of 5 bases from V and 4 bases from J, the junction contained 6 bases not matched to a gene. The CDR3: CASSLEQGAYNEQFF. The part of the CDR3 DNA that was read is TGTGCCAGCAGCCTGGAACAGGGGGCTTACAATGAG.

As for this clone: The read terminates 3 residues before the CDR3 end, so the remaining end is supplied by the germline J gene. The chain couples TRBV7-9 to TRBJ1-6; a possible D gene is TRBD1 (6 bases). V was cut by 9 bases and J by 7 bases, with 16 bases left in between. Germline values: CDR1 SEHNR, CDR2 FQNEAQ (reference sequence). The CDR3 is made up of 14 amino acids. The CDR3 is CASRLGASNSPLHF. The sequenced part of the CDR3 DNA is TGTGCCAGTAGACTGGGGGCTTCAAATTCACCC.

By its share, this clone is large (0.1 to 1%). The sequence runs out 3 residues before the end of the CDR3; the remainder is reconstructed from the germline J gene. The chain employs TRBV10-3 and TRBJ1-2; 7 bases line up with TRBD1. Per germline, CDR1 ENHRY and CDR2 SYGVKD. The CDR3 extends over 12 amino acids. After removal of 5 bases from V and 7 bases from J, the junction contained 4 bases not matched to a gene. The DNA read from the CDR3 is TGTGCCATCAGTTACGACAGGGTTGGC. It is translated as CAISYDRVG. The CDR3, in full, reads CAISYDRVGYTF.

Worth noting for this clone: The CDR3 end falls 3 residues outside the read, so it is completed with the germline J gene. The chain links TRBV7-2 to TRBJ2-7; TRBD1 might be the D (6 bases). In germline, CDR1 is SGHTA, CDR2 FQGNSA. The CDR3 sequence is 14 residues long. V dropped 2 bases and J dropped 0 bases, with 8 bases sitting between them. The CDR3 protein is CASSLQGSSYEQYF. CDR3 bases read: TGTGCCAGCAGCTTACAGGGGAGCTCCTACGAG. Looking up the rest from reference TRBV7-2 and TRBJ2-7 gives the full variable domain: GAGVSQSPSNKVTEKGKDVELRCDPISGHTALYWYRQSLGQGLEFLIYFQGNSAPDKSGLPSDRFSAERTGGSVSTLTIQRTQQEDSAVYLCASSLQGSSYEQYFGPGTRLTVT.

In its sample, this clone was seen a few times. Read sequence stops 3 residues before the CDR3 end, and the germline J gene provides the missing end. The chain carries TRBV7-9 and TRBJ2-1, with 7 bases fitting TRBD2. From germline, CDR1 is SEHNR and CDR2 FQNEAQ (reference sequence). The CDR3 is 15 amino acids. Unmatched junction bases numbered 11, after V lost 5 bases and J lost 7 bases. The CDR3 loop reads CASSRDYPLPNEQFF. The covered CDR3 bases are TGTGCCAGCAGCAGGGACTATCCGTTACCAAATGAG.

This clone was detected ten times or more. From the germline J gene comes the end of the CDR3, since the read stops 3 residues before it. This sequence joins TRBV7-8 and TRBJ2-1, with 8 nucleotides matching TRBD2. Germline CDR1 and CDR2: SGHVS and FQNEAQ. CDR3 size: 14 residues. Trimming at V came to 0 bases and at J to 8 bases, leaving 3 bases not matched to a gene. Incomplete CDR3 DNA: TGTGCCAGCAGCTTAGCGGCGGGGGGCGATGAG. Its protein is CASSLAAGGDE. The whole CDR3 protein reads CASSLAAGGDEQFF.

In regard to this clone: The read finishes 3 residues shy of the CDR3 end, and the germline J gene is used to complete it. The chain carries TRBV20-1 and TRBJ2-3, with D possibly matching TRBD2 (6 bases). CDR1 is DFQATT, CDR2 SNEGSKA, per germline (reference sequence). V was pared by 6 bases and J by 6 bases, with 16 bases between. The CDR3 sequence is 13 residues long. The CDR3 sequence is CSAGGPGVDTQYF. The covered CDR3 bases are TGCAGTGCGGGAGGACCGGGGGTGGATACG.

On this clone: The CDR3 extends 3 residues past the end of the read, so its final part is completed from the germline J gene. This rearrangement joins TRBV19 to TRBJ1-6; possibly TRBD1 for D (6 bases). The V and J ends lost 5 bases and 11 bases respectively, with 13 bases between them. Germline CDR1 is LNHDA and CDR2 is SQIVND (reference sequence). The CDR3 is 13 amino acids. The CDR3 region is CASSSYRDAPLHF. The sequenced CDR3 bases are TGTGCCAGTAGTTCGTACAGGGATGCACCC.

To note about this clone: Sequencing ends 3 residues short of the CDR3 end; the germline J gene provides the rest. This rearrangement joins TRBV19 to TRBJ1-1; D not resolved. The CDR3 covers 15 residues. CDR1 is LNHDA and CDR2 is SQIVND in the germline V gene (reference sequence). The V end was cut by 3 bases, the J end by 1 base, with 12 bases between. The DNA read from the CDR3 is TGTGCCAGTAGTATTAGTCCGAAACGGAACACTGAA. Protein product: CASSISPKRNTE. The full CDR3 protein is CASSISPKRNTEAFF.

On this clone: The sequenced fragment ends 3 residues before the CDR3 boundary, so the rest is inferred from the germline J gene. The chain employs TRBV11-2 and TRBJ2-3; 13 bases agree with TRBD2. V shed 3 bases and J 4 bases; nucleotides not matched to a gene: 1. The CDR3 is 15 residues long. Germline-derived CDR1 and CDR2 are SGHAT and FQNNGV. CDR3 DNA, as far as it was read: TGTGCCAGCAGCTTGGGACTAGCGGGGTCAGATACG. Amino acid sequence: CASSLGLAGSDT. The whole CDR3 protein is CASSLGLAGSDTQYF.

CDR3 DNA, as far as it was read: TGTGCCAGCAGCTGGGGGACAGGCGACTCCTACGAG. Amino acid sequence: CASSWGTGDSYE. The complete CDR3 reads CASSWGTGDSYEQYF. The chain combines TRBV6-2 or TRBV6-3 with TRBJ2-7; 8 positions match TRBD1. The read terminates 3 residues before the CDR3 end, so the remaining end is supplied by the germline J gene. The V gene end was trimmed by 6 bases and the J gene end by 0 bases; junction bases not matched to a gene: 7. There are 15 residues in the CDR3. Germline assignment: CDR1 MNHEY and CDR2 SVGEGT.

This clone has a handful of counts. A read error may produce the germline difference seen at one junction end. The chain's CDR3 is CASTLFGTGRTYEQYF. The sequenced part of the CDR3 DNA is TGTGCTAGCACCCTATTCGGGACAGGGAGGACCTACGAG. The gene calls are TRBV7-7 and TRBJ2-7; 9 bases map to TRBD1. The read terminates 3 residues before the CDR3 end, so the remaining end is supplied by the germline J gene. The CDR3 extends over 16 amino acids. The germline V gene has CDR1 SSHAT and CDR2 FNYEAQ (reference sequence).

This clone was counted only a few times. The read ends 3 residues before the CDR3 terminus; that terminus is restored from the germline J gene. The V and J genes are TRBV7-9 and TRBJ1-1, with a tentative D call TRBD1 (5 bases). CDR3 length: 13 amino acids. Germline V gene data show CDR1 as SEHNR and CDR2 as FQNEAQ (reference sequence). With 4 bases removed from V and 4 bases from J, the gap between germline ends came to 10 bases. The CDR3: CASSSRGVTEAFF. Incomplete CDR3 DNA: TGTGCCAGCAGCTCCAGAGGGGTCACTGAA. Full variable domain (missing parts from reference TRBV7-9 and TRBJ1-1): DTGVSQNPRHKITKRGQNVTFRCDPISEHNRLYWYRQTLGQGPEFLTYFQNEAQLEKSRLLSDRFSAERPKGSFSTLEIQRTEQGDSAMYLCASSSRGVTEAFFGQGTRLTVV.

Partial CDR3 DNA: TGTGCCAGCTCACCAGGGTCAGGGCAGCCCCCATTGCCC. This translates into CASSPGSGQPPLP. From start to end, the CDR3 is CASSPGSGQPPLPQHF. This sequence joins TRBV18 and TRBJ1-5; tentative D call: TRBD1 (5 bases). Read sequence stops 3 residues before the CDR3 end, and the germline J gene provides the missing end. This CDR3 comprises 16 residues. V was shortened by 2 bases and J by 9 bases, with 20 bases between the two germline ends. The V gene's germline CDR1 is KGHSH and CDR2 LQKENI.

This clone was observed a handful of times. The CDR3 is cut off 3 residues early in the read; its end comes from the germline J gene. The genes are TRBV5-1 and TRBJ1-2; D is possibly TRBD1 (6 bases). Germline-derived CDR1 and CDR2 are SGHRS and YFSETQ. This CDR3 comprises 17 residues. The V and J ends lost 1 base and 0 bases respectively, with 16 bases between them. The CDR3 loop reads CASSLNAGRGSNYGYTF. The part of the CDR3 DNA that was read is TGCGCCAGCAGCTTGAACGCAGGGAGGGGGTCTAACTATGGC. Combining the CDR3 with reference TRBV5-1 and TRBJ1-2 gives the whole variable domain KAGVTQTPRYLIKTRGQQVTLSCSPISGHRSVSWYQQTPGQGLQFLFEYFSETQRNKGNFPGRFSGRQFSNSRSEMNVSTLELGDSALYLCASSLNAGRGSNYGYTFGSGTRLTVV.

Turning to this clone: From the germline J gene comes the end of the CDR3, since the read stops 3 residues before it. The sample has other DNA sequences that encode this CDR3 too. The chain joins TRBV18 to TRBJ2-7; the match to TRBD1 covers 9 bases. The germline V gene encodes CDR1 KGHSH and CDR2 LQKENI. J was trimmed by 2 bases and V by 2 bases; bases with no gene match: 4. The CDR3 spans 15 residues. Incomplete CDR3 DNA: TGTGCCAGCTCACCAGGGGGACAGGGAGCCTACGAG. Protein product: CASSPGGQGAYE. The whole CDR3 sequence reads CASSPGGQGAYEQYF.

The covered CDR3 bases are TGTGCCTGGAGTTCTTCGTCGGATACG. This translates into CAWSSSSDT. The whole CDR3 is CAWSSSSDTQYF. J is TRBJ2-3 and V is TRBV30; D remains unclear. The CDR3 end falls 3 residues outside the read, so it is completed with the germline J gene. The CDR3 sequence is 12 residues long. V was shortened by 2 bases and J by 6 bases, with 9 bases between the two germline ends. CDR1 and CDR2 (germline): GTSNPN, SVGIG (reference sequence).

Only a few counts were recorded for this clone. The read ends 3 residues shy of where the CDR3 ends; the end is completed using the germline J gene. The chain couples TRBV18 to TRBJ2-5; TRBD1 is a possible D gene (5 bases). V lost 2 bases to trimming and J lost 2 bases, with 12 bases between them. In germline, CDR1 is KGHSH, CDR2 LQKENI. The CDR3 has 15 residues. The CDR3 region is CASSPGAGLQETQYF. CDR3 bases read: TGTGCCAGCTCACCAGGGGCAGGGTTACAAGAGACC.